This passage covers 28 T cell receptor beta chains from one sample sequenced in a study of shared T cell receptors in the human thymus. The assay was immunoSEQ multiplex PCR, and TCRdb's table has in-frame clones only and misses some. The repertoire holds hundreds of thousands of clones, with roughly 90% as singletons. This same sample was also taken into another study, of human thymus T cells.

Source material: thymocytes. Receptors originate from a boy in the first two years of life with a congenital heart defect.

The chain joins TRBV4-1 to TRBJ2-2, with 10 bases that match TRBD1. The V gene end was trimmed by 4 bases and the J gene end by 8 bases; junction bases not matched to a gene: 7. Germline V lookup: CDR1 MGHRA, CDR2 YSYEKL. This CDR3 has 15 amino acids. The CDR3 is CASSPRQGAQGELFF. Written as DNA, the CDR3 is TGCGCCAGCAGCCCGAGACAGGGGGCGCAAGGGGAGCTGTTTTTT.

The chain employs TRBV30 and TRBJ2-2; 10 positions match TRBD2. The CDR3 consists of 19 residues. J lost 0 bases, V lost 5 bases, and 15 bases had no gene match. The germline gives CDR1 GTSNPN, CDR2 SVGIG (reference sequence). The CDR3: CAWGRRTSGLYTNTGELFF. For the CDR3, the DNA is TGTGCCTGGGGGAGGCGGACTAGCGGTTTATACACGAACACCGGGGAGCTGTTTTTT.

The V gene is TRBV2, the J gene TRBJ2-1; a weak D match, TRBD2 (6 bases). V was cut by 8 bases and J by 5 bases, with 16 bases left in between. The CDR3 consists of 14 residues. CDR1 is SNHLY and CDR2 is FYNNEI in the germline V gene. The CDR3 DNA is TGTGCCAGCTCGGCCGGGACTCCTGACAATGAGCAGTTCTTC. Protein: CASSAGTPDNEQFF.

The J gene is TRBJ1-4, the V gene TRBV7-9; D call uncertain. V was trimmed by 7 bases and J by 6 bases, leaving 21 bases between them. Germline CDR1 SEHNR, CDR2 FQNEAQ (reference sequence). The CDR3 extends over 16 amino acids. The CDR3 sequence: CASTNRGGQEDEKLFF. The CDR3 DNA is TGTGCCAGCACCAACCGCGGAGGGCAGGAGGATGAAAAACTGTTTTTT.

This rearrangement joins TRBV7-9 to TRBJ1-1, with 7 bases that match TRBD1. Germline V CDR1 and CDR2: SEHNR, FQNEAQ (reference sequence). The J segment lost 1 base and the V segment lost 4 bases, leaving 6 bases of the junction unmatched. The length of the CDR3 is 15 residues. CDR3 residues: CASSSRTGPNTEAFF. The CDR3 nucleotides read TGTGCCAGCAGCTCCCGGACAGGCCCGAACACTGAAGCTTTCTTT.

This rearrangement joins TRBV27 to TRBJ1-3; 7 nucleotides align to TRBD1. The CDR3 covers 16 residues. Losses at the gene ends were 6 bases for V and 0 bases for J; bases not matched to a gene: 8. Germline V lookup: CDR1 MNHEY, CDR2 SMNVEV (reference sequence). The CDR3 region is CASRSQQGSSGNTIYF. CDR3 nucleotide sequence: TGTGCCAGCAGGAGTCAACAGGGGAGCTCTGGAAACACCATATATTTT.

This chain uses TRBV10-1 with TRBJ2-1, with 9 bases identical to TRBD1. Germline loops: CDR1 WNHNN, CDR2 SYGVQD (reference sequence). V lost 1 base to trimming and J lost 5 bases; unmatched junction nucleotides: 9. There are 17 residues in the CDR3. CDR3 sequence: CASSELRGDRANNEQFF. The DNA for the CDR3 is TGCGCCAGCAGTGAGTTACGTGGGGACAGGGCGAACAATGAGCAGTTCTTC.

The rearrangement joins TRBV2 to TRBJ2-7, with TRBD2 matching 9 bases. The V and J ends lost 4 bases and 4 bases, in that order; junction bases with no gene match: 8. This CDR3 spans 15 amino acids. The germline gives CDR1 SNHLY, CDR2 FYNNEI. CDR3 loop: CASSGSSGKLYEQYF. CDR3 coding DNA: TGTGCCAGCAGTGGTTCTAGCGGGAAGTTGTACGAGCAGTACTTC. Looking up the rest from reference TRBV2 and TRBJ2-7 gives the full variable domain: EPEVTQTPSHQVTQMGQEVILRCVPISNHLYFYWYRQILGQKVEFLVSFYNNEISEKSEIFDDQFSVERPDGSNFTLKIRSTKLEDSAMYFCASSGSSGKLYEQYFGPGTRLTVT.

The table lists this clone with a count of one. The chain couples TRBV7-6 to TRBJ2-1, with D tentatively TRBD1 (6 bases). Trimming stripped 1 base from V and 7 bases from J, with 17 bases between. Germline values: CDR1 SGHVS, CDR2 FNYEAQ. CDR3 length: 16 amino acids. The DNA of the CDR3 is TGTGCCAGCAGCTTAGAGGGGGACATTGAACAGAATGAGCAGTTCTTC. It encodes CASSLEGDIEQNEQFF.

On this clone itself: Other DNA sequences in the same sample also yield this CDR3. CDR3 nucleotide sequence: TGCGCCAGCAGACCCGGGGGGAATGAGCAGTTCTTC. Protein product: CASRPGGNEQFF. The V and J genes are TRBV5-1 and TRBJ2-1, with 7 nucleotides matching TRBD2. The junction had 3 bases not matched to a gene; V was cut back by 5 bases and J by 7 bases. The CDR3 spans 12 residues. The germline gives CDR1 SGHRS, CDR2 YFSETQ.

The V gene is TRBV28, the J gene TRBJ1-2, with 8 bases that match TRBD1. The V and J ends lost 5 bases and 4 bases, in that order; junction bases with no gene match: 15. This CDR3 has 17 amino acids. Looked up from germline, CDR1 is MDHEN and CDR2 is SYDVKM. This CDR3 is CASSNNCNADRAYGYTF. In DNA, the CDR3 is TGTGCCAGCAGTAATAACTGCAACGCGGACAGGGCCTATGGCTACACCTTC.

This rearrangement joins TRBV28 to TRBJ2-7; D perhaps matches TRBD1 (6 bases). The CDR3 contains 14 residues. Germline-derived CDR1 and CDR2 are MDHEN and SYDVKM. V was clipped by 5 bases and J by 5 bases, with 16 bases between them. The chain's CDR3 is CASSPPQGRDEQYF. CDR3 nucleotides: TGTGCCAGCAGTCCGCCCCAGGGGCGGGACGAGCAGTACTTC.

The V call is TRBV14, the J call TRBJ1-4, with unresolved D. V gave up 4 bases and J gave up 3 bases, with 12 bases separating them. The CDR3 consists of 15 residues. Germline CDR1 SGHDN, CDR2 FVKESK. The CDR3 coding sequence is TGTGCCAGCAGCCCCACCGGCGGGCCTAATGAAAAACTGTTTTTT. It codes for CASSPTGGPNEKLFF.

The chain joins TRBV28 to TRBJ2-5; D is ambiguous. The V end lost 6 bases, the J end lost 3 bases, and 5 bases lay between the germline ends. This CDR3 is 11 amino acids long. Germline V gene lookup returns CDR1 MDHEN and CDR2 SYDVKM. CDR3 region: CASRGEETQYF. CDR3 sequence (DNA): TGTGCCAGCAGAGGAGAAGAGACCCAGTACTTC.

The J gene is TRBJ2-7, the V gene TRBV14, with 10 bases that match TRBD2. CDR1 is SGHDN and CDR2 is FVKESK in the germline V gene. V was pared by 1 base and J by 6 bases, with 6 bases of the junction left unmatched. CDR3 length equals 15 residues. The CDR3 sequence is CASSQGWIAGGEQYF. The CDR3 bases are TGTGCCAGCAGCCAAGGATGGATAGCGGGAGGCGAGCAGTACTTC.

The rearrangement links TRBV6-5 to TRBJ2-7, with 7 bases fitting TRBD1. The CDR3 length is 13 residues. V was pared by 5 bases and J by 2 bases, with 3 bases of the junction left unmatched. CDR1 is MNHEY, CDR2 SVGAGI, per germline. The CDR3 is CASSPTGAYEQYF. For the CDR3, the DNA is TGTGCCAGCAGTCCCACAGGGGCCTACGAGCAGTACTTC.

The chain is built from TRBV5-1 and TRBJ2-7; D possibly corresponds to TRBD2 (5 bases). This CDR3 region has 14 residues. Between the trimmed V and J ends, which lost 0 bases and 3 bases, there was a span of 10 bases. The germline gives CDR1 SGHRS, CDR2 YFSETQ. The CDR3 spells CASSLAGKLYEQYF. The CDR3 nucleotides read TGCGCCAGCAGCTTGGCGGGAAAACTCTACGAGCAGTACTTC.

CDR3 in DNA: TGCGCCAGCAGCCAAGATATAGGGGGGACTAGCGGGAGCCCGGACACAGATACGCAGTATTTT. Translating it yields CASSQDIGGTSGSPDTDTQYF. V usage is TRBV4-1 and J usage is TRBJ2-3, with 14 bases matching TRBD2. Germline V gene sequence: CDR1 MGHRA, CDR2 YSYEKL. The CDR3 contains 21 residues. Trimming at V came to 0 bases and at J to 2 bases, leaving 13 bases not matched to a gene.

The chain uses TRBV23-1 and TRBJ2-7, with D maybe TRBD2 (6 bases). TRBV23-1 is identified as an open reading frame with a role that is uncertain. The CDR3 runs to 15 residues. Deletions cut 7 bases from V and 2 bases from J, with 18 bases between. The CDR3 spells CASTPGLSPPYEQYF. CDR3 nucleotide sequence: TGCGCCAGCACCCCGGGACTGTCGCCTCCCTACGAGCAGTACTTC.

This sequence joins TRBV15 and TRBJ2-3; 7 bases agree with TRBD2. V was pared by 4 bases and J by 5 bases, with 6 bases of the junction left unmatched. Germline V gene sequence: CDR1 LNHNV, CDR2 YYDKDF (reference sequence). The CDR3 runs 14 residues. CDR3 loop: CATSIGVAGDTQYF. The CDR3 DNA sequence: TGTGCCACCAGCATTGGGGTAGCGGGAGATACGCAGTATTTT.

This sequence joins TRBV5-1 and TRBJ2-4; 12 bases match TRBD2. Per the germline V gene, CDR1 is SGHRS and CDR2 is YFSETQ. The V segment lost 0 bases and the J segment 5 bases; nucleotides outside the gene matches: 0. The CDR3 sequence is 15 residues long. CDR3 sequence (DNA): TGCGCCAGCAGCTTGGGACTAGCGGGAGAAAACATTCAGTACTTC. This sequence encodes CASSLGLAGENIQYF.

V is TRBV11-3 and J is TRBJ2-3; no clear D. Germline CDR1 and CDR2: SGHNT and YENEEA. V gave up 2 bases and J gave up 7 bases, with 13 bases separating them. The CDR3 runs to 14 residues. The CDR3 here is CASSLLWAPHTQYF. As DNA, the CDR3 is TGTGCCAGCAGCTTACTGTGGGCCCCACATACGCAGTATTTT. Full variable domain (remainder filled in from reference TRBV11-3 and TRBJ2-3): EAGVVQSPRYKIIEKKQPVAFWCNPISGHNTLYWYLQNLGQGPELLIRYENEEAVDDSQLPKDRFSAERLKGVDSTLKIQPAELGDSAVYLCASSLLWAPHTQYFGPGTRLTVL.

This chain uses TRBV4-3 with TRBJ2-7, with D hard to call. Germline V gene lookup returns CDR1 LGHNA and CDR2 YSLEER. The CDR3 covers 16 residues. Trimming removed 0 bases at V and 0 bases at J, with 12 bases between. CDR3 nucleotides: TGCGCCAGCAGCCAAGAGAACCGGGTTAGCTCCTACGAGCAGTACTTC. Its protein product is CASSQENRVSSYEQYF.

J is TRBJ1-2 and V is TRBV6-6; 7 bases fit TRBD1. Germline loops: CDR1 MNHNY, CDR2 SVGAGI (reference sequence). This CDR3 is 13 amino acids long. V trimming: 5 bases; J trimming: 7 bases; junction bases outside the gene matches: 7. CDR3 nucleotides: TGTGCCAGCAGTCGATCCGGGACAGTTGGCTACACCTTC. It translates to CASSRSGTVGYTF.

This rearrangement joins TRBV5-1 to TRBJ1-1, with TRBD1 as a possible D gene (6 bases). The length of the CDR3 is 16 residues. Trimming cost V 2 bases and J 3 bases, with 17 bases left between them. Germline V lookup: CDR1 SGHRS, CDR2 YFSETQ. CDR3 coding DNA: TGCGCCAGCAGCTTAGCGGCCGGGGAGGGGGACACTGAAGCTTTCTTT. As protein: CASSLAAGEGDTEAFF.

This sequence joins TRBV28 and TRBJ2-5; D is possibly TRBD2 (5 bases). Germline V lookup: CDR1 MDHEN, CDR2 SYDVKM. The CDR3 loop spans 15 amino acids. V was clipped by 4 bases and J by 2 bases, with 14 bases between them. The CDR3, as DNA: TGTGCCAGCAGTTCCTCTCGGCGGGCGCAAGAGACCCAGTACTTC. Protein product: CASSSSRRAQETQYF.

This clone was seen more than once but under ten times. The chain carries TRBV5-6 and TRBJ1-1, with a possible D match to TRBD1 (5 bases). CDR1 is SGHDT and CDR2 is YYEEEE in the germline V gene. There are 16 residues in the CDR3. Trimming removed 0 bases at V and 1 base at J, with 13 bases between. The CDR3 here is CASSLVGDLGNTEAFF. CDR3 nucleotides: TGTGCCAGCAGCTTGGTAGGGGACTTGGGGAACACTGAAGCTTTCTTT.

The V call is TRBV27, the J call TRBJ2-7; tentative D call: TRBD2 (6 bases). This CDR3 has 15 residues. Germline CDR1 is MNHEY and CDR2 is SMNVEV (reference sequence). The V and J ends lost 8 bases and 2 bases respectively, with 19 bases between them. The CDR3 protein is CASWGPSESPYEQYF. The CDR3 coding sequence is TGTGCCAGCTGGGGTCCTAGCGAGAGCCCCTACGAGCAGTACTTC.